A selection of T cell receptor beta chains follows, all from one sample in a study of shared clonotypes between healthy human individuals. Measured with immunoSEQ multiplex PCR; TCRdb has only the in-frame clones, and not every one. Of millions of clones detected, around 95% appear once; the ten largest clones hold roughly 0.13%. Source material: naive CD4+ T cells sorted from blood. The receptors were sampled from a man younger than 35 in good health. Each CDR3 is given with its conserved first and last residue. Fields, in order: clone size, J gene, D gene, V gene, CDR3 DNA, CDR3 protein. A D gene is named only where the DNA matches it firmly. Rows give clone size only sometimes, using once, few, many, or a class for an expanded clone.

clone_size: -
j_call: TRBJ2-7
d_call: TRBD1
v_call: TRBV5-5
cdr3_nt: TGTGCCAGCAGCTTTGGGCCCGGGACAGGGTTTGAGCAGTACTTC
cdr3_aa: CASSFGPGTGFEQYF

clone_size: -
j_call: TRBJ1-3
d_call: -
v_call: TRBV30
cdr3_nt: TGTGCCTGGAGTAAGGGTATTGGAGAAAACACCATATATTTT
cdr3_aa: CAWSKGIGENTIYF

clone_size: -
j_call: TRBJ2-7
d_call: -
v_call: TRBV20-1
cdr3_nt: TGCAGTGCTAGTAAGGGTAACGAGCAGTACTTC
cdr3_aa: CSASKGNEQYF

clone_size: -
j_call: TRBJ1-2
d_call: -
v_call: TRBV7-9
cdr3_nt: TGTGCCAGCAGCTCGGGCGCGTTCTATGGCTACACCTTC
cdr3_aa: CASSSGAFYGYTF

clone_size: many
j_call: TRBJ1-5
d_call: -
v_call: TRBV27
cdr3_nt: TGTGCCAGCAGTTTACATGGAGGGCCGAGCAATCAGCCCCAGCATTTT
cdr3_aa: CASSLHGGPSNQPQHF

clone_size: few
j_call: TRBJ2-7
d_call: TRBD2
v_call: TRBV5-1
cdr3_nt: TGCGCCAGCAGCGCAACTAGCGGAAGCTCCTACGAGCAGTACTTC
cdr3_aa: CASSATSGSSYEQYF

clone_size: -
j_call: TRBJ1-2
d_call: -
v_call: TRBV11-2
cdr3_nt: TGTGCCAGCAGCTTAGGGACGGGGGGCTATGGCTACACCTTC
cdr3_aa: CASSLGTGGYGYTF

clone_size: -
j_call: TRBJ2-1
d_call: TRBD1
v_call: TRBV7-6
cdr3_nt: TGTGCCAGCAGCGTATCCGCCGGGACAGTATACAATGAGCAGTTCTTC
cdr3_aa: CASSVSAGTVYNEQFF

clone_size: -
j_call: TRBJ1-1
d_call: -
v_call: TRBV30
cdr3_nt: TGTGCCTGGAGTGTTGGGACTGAAGCTTTCTTT
cdr3_aa: CAWSVGTEAFF

clone_size: -
j_call: TRBJ2-1
d_call: TRBD2
v_call: TRBV5-1
cdr3_nt: TGCGCCAGCAGCTTGGGAAGGCTAGCGGGAGGGGTCGAGCAGTTCTTC
cdr3_aa: CASSLGRLAGGVEQFF

clone_size: -
j_call: TRBJ2-3
d_call: -
v_call: TRBV7-9
cdr3_nt: TGTGCCAGCAGCGATACAAGTACAGATACGCAGTATTTT
cdr3_aa: CASSDTSTDTQYF

clone_size: -
j_call: TRBJ2-2
d_call: -
v_call: TRBV5-6
cdr3_nt: TGTGCCAGCACCCTTGTACGGAACACCGGGGAGCTGTTTTTT
cdr3_aa: CASTLVRNTGELFF

clone_size: -
j_call: TRBJ2-7
d_call: TRBD1
v_call: TRBV19
cdr3_nt: TGTGCCAGTAGTACCCCCGGACGCAGGGGGCTGTACTACGAGCAGTACTTC
cdr3_aa: CASSTPGRRGLYYEQYF

clone_size: -
j_call: TRBJ2-7
d_call: TRBD2
v_call: TRBV5-1
cdr3_nt: TGCGCCAGCAGGAAGATAGCGGGAGGGTTGACCTACGAGCAGTACTTC
cdr3_aa: CASRKIAGGLTYEQYF

clone_size: -
j_call: TRBJ2-5
d_call: -
v_call: TRBV7-9
cdr3_nt: TGTGCCAGCAGCCCGCGGAGGATAGGTGGACAAGAGACCCAGTACTTC
cdr3_aa: CASSPRRIGGQETQYF

clone_size: -
j_call: TRBJ1-4
d_call: -
v_call: TRBV5-1
cdr3_nt: TGCGCCAGCAGCGCGGACATGGGGGAAGAAAAACTGTTTTTT
cdr3_aa: CASSADMGEEKLFF

clone_size: -
j_call: TRBJ1-5
d_call: TRBD1
v_call: TRBV19
cdr3_nt: TGTGCCAGTACCCACATAGGGACAGGGGGGGAGAAGCAGCCCCAGCATTTT
cdr3_aa: CASTHIGTGGEKQPQHF

clone_size: -
j_call: TRBJ2-2
d_call: TRBD2
v_call: TRBV5-6
cdr3_nt: TGTGCCAGCAGCTTCCGACTAGCGGGAGTGGGTACCGGGGAGCTGTTTTTT
cdr3_aa: CASSFRLAGVGTGELFF

clone_size: -
j_call: TRBJ2-7
d_call: TRBD1
v_call: TRBV28
cdr3_nt: TGTGCCAGCAGTTTCGGAGGGACAGGGTACGGCGAGCAGTACTTC
cdr3_aa: CASSFGGTGYGEQYF

clone_size: -
j_call: TRBJ1-1
d_call: TRBD1
v_call: TRBV5-4
cdr3_nt: TGTGCCAGCAGCCGAGGACAGGGGATGAACACTGAAGCTTTCTTT
cdr3_aa: CASSRGQGMNTEAFF

clone_size: -
j_call: TRBJ1-4
d_call: -
v_call: TRBV5-1
cdr3_nt: TGCGCCAGCAGCTTGGCAGGGGCGCAAGGTGAAAAACTGTTTTTT
cdr3_aa: CASSLAGAQGEKLFF

clone_size: -
j_call: TRBJ2-2
d_call: -
v_call: TRBV30
cdr3_nt: TGTGCCTGGAGTTCCAAGGGGTTATATACCGGGGAGCTGTTTTTT
cdr3_aa: CAWSSKGLYTGELFF

clone_size: -
j_call: TRBJ2-7
d_call: -
v_call: TRBV10-1
cdr3_nt: TGCGCCAGCAGTCCATGGGGGACCTACGAGCAGTACTTC
cdr3_aa: CASSPWGTYEQYF

clone_size: -
j_call: TRBJ2-1
d_call: TRBD1
v_call: TRBV19
cdr3_nt: TGTGCCAGTAGGGTACAGGGGGCCCCCGGCGCTGAGCAGTTCTTC
cdr3_aa: CASRVQGAPGAEQFF

clone_size: once
j_call: TRBJ2-1
d_call: -
v_call: TRBV7-2
cdr3_nt: TGTGCCAGCAGCTTAGTTCAGGGTGGTTTCTACAATGAGCAGTTCTTC
cdr3_aa: CASSLVQGGFYNEQFF

clone_size: -
j_call: TRBJ2-7
d_call: TRBD1
v_call: TRBV29-1
cdr3_nt: TGCAGCGTTGATATACAGGGGGTCGGCGAGCAGTACTTC
cdr3_aa: CSVDIQGVGEQYF

clone_size: -
j_call: TRBJ1-2
d_call: -
v_call: TRBV30
cdr3_nt: TGTGCCTGGAGTACCAACAGAAGAACTAACTATGGCTACACCTTC
cdr3_aa: CAWSTNRRTNYGYTF

clone_size: -
j_call: TRBJ2-1
d_call: TRBD1
v_call: TRBV29-1
cdr3_nt: TGCAGCGTTGATGACAGGGGACTTCTTTTAGGTGAGCAGTTCTTC
cdr3_aa: CSVDDRGLLLGEQFF